This T cell receptor (beta chain) was sequenced for a study of control samples from healthy donors and cancer patients. Measured with immunoSEQ multiplex PCR; TCRdb has only the in-frame clones, and not every one. The top ten clones hold 15% to 19% of a sample with 77,000 or so clones, 91% of them seen once. Germline CDR1 is SGHTA and CDR2 is FQGTGA. The V end was cut by 3 bases, the J end by 5 bases, with 9 bases between. CDR3 length: 13 residues. The TCR originated in a man aged 30-40 years in good health. What was sequenced was blood. The chain links TRBV7-3 to TRBJ2-3; no clear D. The chain's CDR3 is CASSLALRDTQYF. CDR3 DNA: TGTGCCAGCAGCTTGGCGTTGAGAGATACGCAGTATTTT.